The 10 T cell receptor beta chains in this list originate from one sample, sequenced in a study of cytomegalovirus exposure and HLA in healthy donors. Both 60 Vbeta primers and 13 Jbeta primers went into the PCR. Assay used: immunoSEQ multiplex PCR; TCRdb lists only in-frame clones, some missing. The sample has about 130,000 clones; about four fifths are singletons. Sequenced: PBMCs. These receptors were obtained from a man aged 25-40 years in good health and CMV-seronegative.

V usage is TRBV5-6 and J usage is TRBJ1-1; 7 positions match TRBD1. The CDR3 is 16 residues long. The ends lost 6 bases at V and 0 bases at J; junction bases unmatched: 11. From germline, CDR1 is SGHDT and CDR2 YYEEEE. The DNA of the CDR3 is TGTGCCAGCATACTCCGGGACAGAGTTATGAACACTGAAGCTTTCTTT. Its protein is CASILRDRVMNTEAFF.

In regard to this clone: Other nucleotide sequences from this sample produce the same CDR3. The chain carries TRBV7-2 and TRBJ2-7, with no clear D. CDR1 is SGHTA and CDR2 is FQGNSA in the germline V gene. V was clipped by 4 bases and J by 4 bases, with 8 bases between them. CDR3 length equals 12 residues. CDR3 residues: CASSSPLYEQYF. CDR3 nucleotides: TGTGCCAGCAGCTCCCCACTGTACGAGCAGTACTTC.

This clone occurred once. The gene calls are TRBV30 and TRBJ1-4, with 8 bases fitting TRBD1. CDR3 length: 13 amino acids. CDR1 GTSNPN and CDR2 SVGIG come from the germline V gene (reference sequence). Trimming at V came to 5 bases and at J to 8 bases, leaving 7 bases not matched to a gene. CDR3 sequence: CAWEGTGREKLFF. The CDR3 DNA reads TGTGCCTGGGAAGGGACAGGAAGGGAAAAACTGTTTTTT.

The genes are TRBV2 and TRBJ2-7, with 10 positions matching TRBD1. Germline CDR1 and CDR2: SNHLY and FYNNEI. Germline trimming cut 5 bases from V and 4 bases from J; bases unmatched to any gene: 5. This CDR3 spans 14 amino acids. CDR3 residues: CASSRQGARYEQYF. The CDR3 coding sequence is TGTGCCAGCAGTCGACAGGGGGCGAGATACGAGCAGTACTTC.

This clone was seen a handful of times. V is TRBV19 and J is TRBJ1-3; the D gene is possibly TRBD1 (5 bases). The V end lost 3 bases, the J end lost 0 bases, and 6 bases lay between the germline ends. The CDR3 is 14 residues long. Germline V gives CDR1 LNHDA, CDR2 SQIVND (reference sequence). CDR3 in amino acids: CASSMDNSGNTIYF. For the CDR3, the DNA is TGTGCCAGTAGTATGGACAACTCTGGAAACACCATATATTTT.

The chain combines TRBV30 with TRBJ1-4; 7 nucleotides line up with TRBD1. From germline, CDR1 is GTSNPN and CDR2 SVGIG (reference sequence). The junction had 11 bases not matched to a gene; V was cut back by 5 bases and J by 8 bases. This CDR3 has 14 residues. The CDR3 region is CAWGSGTVNEKLFF. The CDR3 DNA reads TGTGCCTGGGGGTCGGGGACAGTTAACGAAAAACTGTTTTTT. Full variable domain (rest looked up from reference TRBV30 and TRBJ1-4): SQTIHQWPATLVQPVGSPLSLECTVEGTSNPNLYWYRQAAGRGLQLLFYSVGIGQISSEVPQNLSASRPQDRQFILSSKKLLLSDSGFYLCAWGSGTVNEKLFFGSGTQLSVL.

A few counts support this clone. V gene TRBV7-2 combines with J gene TRBJ2-5, with 7 nucleotides matching TRBD2. CDR3 length equals 15 residues. CDR1 is SGHTA, CDR2 FQGNSA, per germline. V shed 6 bases and J 2 bases; nucleotides not matched to a gene: 9. The CDR3 nucleotides read TGTGCCAGCAGTGGAGCTAGCGGACTGCAAGAGACCCAGTACTTC. This sequence encodes CASSGASGLQETQYF.

This sequence joins TRBV7-9 and TRBJ1-1; TRBD1 agrees at 10 bases. Germline CDR1 reads SEHNR; CDR2 reads FQNEAQ (reference sequence). CDR3 length: 16 amino acids. V shed 3 bases, J shed 1 base, and the junction held 5 bases outside the gene matches. CDR3 sequence reads: CASSLTGTGANTEAFF. The CDR3 DNA reads TGTGCCAGCAGCTTGACCGGGACAGGGGCGAACACTGAAGCTTTCTTT.

This chain joins TRBV18 and TRBJ1-3; TRBD1 matches at 7 bases. The CDR3 sequence is 14 residues long. Germline CDR1 reads KGHSH; CDR2 reads LQKENI. V shed 2 bases, J shed 4 bases, and the junction held 2 bases outside the gene matches. CDR3 in DNA: TGTGCCAGCTCACCAAGGGACAGAGGAAACACCATATATTTT. This codes for CASSPRDRGNTIYF.

This chain uses TRBV5-1 with TRBJ1-1; D gene unclear. Germline CDR1 reads SGHRS; CDR2 reads YFSETQ. CDR3 length: 15 amino acids. V lost 6 bases, J lost 2 bases, and 17 bases lay in between. DNA of the CDR3: TGCGCCAGCATGGAGGCACCGGCCCCCAACACTGAAGCTTTCTTT. It codes for CASMEAPAPNTEAFF.